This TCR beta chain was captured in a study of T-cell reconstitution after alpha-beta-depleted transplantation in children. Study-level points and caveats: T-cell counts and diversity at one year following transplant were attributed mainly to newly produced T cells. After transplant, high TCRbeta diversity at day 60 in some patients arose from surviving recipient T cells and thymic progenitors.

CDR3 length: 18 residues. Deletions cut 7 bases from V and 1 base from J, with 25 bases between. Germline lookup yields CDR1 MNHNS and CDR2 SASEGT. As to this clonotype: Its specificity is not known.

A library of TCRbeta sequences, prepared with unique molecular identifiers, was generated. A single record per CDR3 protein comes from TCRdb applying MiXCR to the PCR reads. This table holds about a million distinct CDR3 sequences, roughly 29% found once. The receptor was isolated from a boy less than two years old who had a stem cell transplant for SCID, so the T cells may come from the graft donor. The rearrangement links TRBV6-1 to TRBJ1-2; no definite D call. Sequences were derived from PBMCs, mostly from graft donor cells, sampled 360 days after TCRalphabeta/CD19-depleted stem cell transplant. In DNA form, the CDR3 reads TGTGCCAGCACGCTCGTAGGAGGTAGATCAGTCAATAACTATGGCTACACCTTC. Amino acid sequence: CASTLVGGRSVNNYGYTF.